One sample yielded the 19 T cell receptor beta chains listed below, sequenced in a study of cytomegalovirus exposure and HLA in healthy donors. A multiplex PCR was run with 60 Vbeta primers and 13 Jbeta primers. Sequencing was performed with immunoSEQ multiplex PCR; in TCRdb, only in-frame clones are kept and a portion is missing. The sample lists over 150,000 clones; approximately 84% were seen once. The specimen sequenced was PBMCs. The receptors originated from a girl aged 10 to 17 in good health and CMV-seropositive.

This clone showed up just a few times. The chain joins TRBV6-6 to TRBJ2-7; 7 nucleotides match TRBD1. V lost 7 bases, J lost 5 bases, and 8 bases stayed unmatched. CDR3 length: 13 residues. The germline CDR1 and CDR2 sequences are MNHNY and SVGAGI (reference sequence). The CDR3 region has the DNA TGTGCCAGCACCAACTACAGGGGAAACGAGCAGTACTTC. Its translation: CASTNYRGNEQYF.

The chain recombines TRBV6-5 with TRBJ2-7; TRBD1 matches at 7 bases. V gave up 0 bases and J gave up 0 bases; unmatched junction bases: 5. Germline V CDR1 and CDR2: MNHEY, SVGAGI. This CDR3 region has 16 residues. In DNA, the CDR3 is TGTGCCAGCAGTTACTCCCTCGGGGACAGCTCCTACGAGCAGTACTTC. Protein: CASSYSLGDSSYEQYF.

The chain uses TRBV11-1 and TRBJ2-5, with D possibly TRBD1 on 5 matching bases. CDR3 length: 14 amino acids. V lost 5 bases and J lost 5, with 15 bases in between. The germline V gene encodes CDR1 SGHAT and CDR2 FQDESV (reference sequence). This chain's CDR3 is CASSADTPAETQYF. CDR3 in DNA: TGTGCCAGCAGCGCGGACACTCCCGCCGAGACCCAGTACTTC.

This rearrangement joins TRBV27 to TRBJ2-7; D perhaps matches TRBD1 (6 bases). Germline V gene sequence: CDR1 MNHEY, CDR2 SMNVEV (reference sequence). V gave up 3 bases and J gave up 2 bases, with 14 bases separating them. CDR3 length: 15 residues. This CDR3 reads CASSLNREITYEQYF. As DNA, the CDR3 is TGTGCCAGCAGTTTGAACAGGGAAATCACCTACGAGCAGTACTTC.

The V call is TRBV5-6, the J call TRBJ1-2, with D possibly matching TRBD1 (6 bases). The ends were cut back, 4 bases at V and 2 bases at J, with 12 bases in the middle. Germline-derived CDR1 and CDR2 are SGHDT and YYEEEE. The CDR3 is made up of 14 amino acids. The CDR3 nucleotides read TGTGCCAGCAGCACTAGGACAGCCAACTATGGCTACACCTTC. This encodes CASSTRTANYGYTF.

This clone was seen more than once but under ten times. The chain carries TRBV9 and TRBJ1-3; D not certain. Germline V lookup: CDR1 SGDLS, CDR2 YYNGEE. Trimming took off 3 bases at V and 1 base at J, with 11 bases between the two ends. CDR3 length equals 15 residues. CDR3 nucleotides: TGTGCCAGCAGCGCGAAAGCGGGATCTGGAAACACCATATATTTT. Its translation is CASSAKAGSGNTIYF.

V gene TRBV28 combines with J gene TRBJ2-3, with a tentative D call TRBD2 (7 bases). V lost 5 bases and J lost 9, with 24 bases in between. This CDR3 spans 16 amino acids. The germline V gene has CDR1 MDHEN and CDR2 SYDVKM. For the CDR3, the DNA is TGTGCCAGCAGTCCCTCGAGGGGGGGAGGACAAATGACGCAGTATTTT. Translating it yields CASSPSRGGGQMTQYF.

V is TRBV28 and J is TRBJ2-3; 8 bases are a match to TRBD2. The germline gives CDR1 MDHEN, CDR2 SYDVKM. This CDR3 contains 15 residues. V lost 5 bases to trimming and J lost 4 bases; unmatched junction nucleotides: 8. The CDR3 loop reads CASSRPGLGADTQYF. CDR3 DNA sequence: TGTGCCAGCAGTCGACCGGGACTAGGGGCAGATACGCAGTATTTT.

In this sample, this clone turned up a few times. The V and J genes are TRBV6-1 and TRBJ1-1, with D perhaps TRBD1 (5 bases). V lost 10 bases and J lost 0, with 9 bases in between. The CDR3 spans 12 residues. CDR1 is MNHNS, CDR2 SASEGT, per germline. The CDR3 protein is CATGTLNTEAFF. CDR3 in DNA: TGTGCCACCGGGACTTTGAACACTGAAGCTTTCTTT.

The genes are TRBV18 and TRBJ2-1, with D unresolved. Germline-derived CDR1 and CDR2 are KGHSH and LQKENI. The CDR3 contains 13 residues. V was trimmed by 0 bases and J by 3 bases, leaving 3 bases between them. The chain's CDR3 is CASSPPSYNEQFF. The CDR3 DNA sequence: TGTGCCAGCTCACCACCTAGCTACAATGAGCAGTTCTTC.

CDR3 sequence (DNA): TGCGCCAGCAGCCAAGAGGGACAGGGGGCTTGGGGCTACACCTTC. Its protein product is CASSQEGQGAWGYTF. This chain uses TRBV4-1 with TRBJ1-2, with 12 positions matching TRBD1. CDR3 length: 15 amino acids. The germline CDR1 and CDR2 sequences are MGHRA and YSYEKL. The V and J ends lost 0 bases and 8 bases, in that order; junction bases with no gene match: 4.

This chain links TRBV7-8 with TRBJ1-1; maybe TRBD1 (5 bases). Trimming removed 6 bases from V and 1 base from J, with 15 bases in between. The CDR3 spans 15 residues. Germline CDR1 is SGHVS and CDR2 is FQNEAQ. This CDR3 is CASRSWGRANTEAFF. Here the CDR3 DNA reads TGTGCCAGCAGGAGTTGGGGCAGAGCGAACACTGAAGCTTTCTTT.

This chain links TRBV10-3 with TRBJ1-6; D remains unclear. Germline assignment: CDR1 ENHRY and CDR2 SYGVKD. The CDR3 runs 12 residues. Trimming removed 3 bases from V and 8 bases from J, with 5 bases in between. CDR3: CAISDRDSPLHF. Written as DNA, the CDR3 is TGTGCCATCAGTGATAGAGATTCACCCCTCCACTTT.

The V gene is TRBV7-9, the J gene TRBJ1-1; D may be TRBD1 (6 bases). V was pared by 5 bases and J by 4 bases, with 14 bases between. The length of the CDR3 is 14 residues. Germline V gene sequence: CDR1 SEHNR, CDR2 FQNEAQ (reference sequence). This CDR3 reads CASSEQGSATEAFF. The DNA of the CDR3 is TGTGCCAGCAGCGAACAGGGATCTGCCACTGAAGCTTTCTTT.

This clone occurred once. This chain uses TRBV18 with TRBJ2-1; TRBD2 aligns across 11 bases. The junction had 7 bases not matched to a gene; V was cut back by 0 bases and J by 6 bases. CDR3 length: 17 amino acids. Germline values: CDR1 KGHSH, CDR2 LQKENI. CDR3 sequence: CASSPPKLAGEINEQFF. CDR3 nucleotides: TGTGCCAGCTCACCACCGAAACTAGCGGGGGAGATCAATGAGCAGTTCTTC.

The V gene is TRBV4-1, the J gene TRBJ2-1; the match to TRBD2 covers 10 bases. There are 18 residues in the CDR3. CDR1 is MGHRA and CDR2 is YSYEKL in the germline V gene. J gave up 2 bases and V 6 bases, and 13 bases lay outside the gene matches. The CDR3 DNA follows: TGCGCCAGCAGTCACAATCCTAGCGGGGGCCTCACCTACAATGAGCAGTTCTTC. Translated, it gives CASSHNPSGGLTYNEQFF.

The J gene is TRBJ1-2, the V gene TRBV7-9; D may be TRBD1 (5 bases). CDR3 length: 15 amino acids. Germline values: CDR1 SEHNR, CDR2 FQNEAQ (reference sequence). Deletions cut 7 bases from V and 4 bases from J, with 19 bases between. CDR3 sequence: CASNQILGQLYGYTF. CDR3 DNA sequence: TGTGCCAGCAATCAGATTCTTGGACAACTCTATGGCTACACCTTC.

The chain has TRBV6-4 and TRBJ1-5; 7 bases are a match to TRBD1. This CDR3 comprises 18 residues. V shed 3 bases, J shed 0 bases, and the junction held 11 bases outside the gene matches. Germline values: CDR1 MRHNA, CDR2 SNTAGT. The CDR3 loop is CASSDRRDSPYSNQPQHF. CDR3 sequence (DNA): TGTGCCAGCAGTGATCGTCGGGACAGCCCTTATAGCAATCAGCCCCAGCATTTT.

The chain recombines TRBV5-6 with TRBJ1-2, with no clear D. The length of the CDR3 is 12 residues. Germline V gene data show CDR1 as SGHDT and CDR2 as YYEEEE. V gave up 4 bases and J gave up 8 bases, with 12 bases separating them. CDR3 sequence reads: CASSTERVGYTF. CDR3 coding DNA: TGTGCCAGCAGCACCGAAAGAGTGGGCTACACCTTC.